What follows are 28 T cell receptor beta chains derived from one specimen sequenced in a study of cytotoxic CD8 clonotypes in ibrutinib-treated CLL. Assay used: immunoSEQ multiplex PCR; TCRdb lists only in-frame clones, some missing. The sample holds about 250,000 clones, under 75% seen once. The sample consisted of PBMCs, taken after 24 months of ibrutinib treatment. These receptors were collected from a human donor with chronic lymphocytic leukemia.

This chain connects TRBV11-3 to TRBJ2-3; the D gene is possibly TRBD1 (5 bases). Deletions cut 8 bases from V and 0 bases from J, with 15 bases between. The CDR3 is 15 residues long. Per the germline V gene, CDR1 is SGHNT and CDR2 is YENEEA. CDR3 in amino acids: CASSEGRASTDTQYF. For the CDR3, the DNA is TGTGCCAGCTCAGAAGGCAGGGCCAGCACAGATACGCAGTATTTT.

The V call is TRBV29-1, the J call TRBJ1-1; unclear D gene. Germline assignment: CDR1 SQVTM and CDR2 ANQGSEA. This CDR3 contains 15 residues. V lost 0 bases and J 0 bases, leaving 11 bases between the germline ends. The CDR3 region is CSVEDQRHLNTEAFF. The CDR3 coding sequence is TGCAGCGTTGAAGATCAGAGACACTTGAACACTGAAGCTTTCTTT.

V and J are TRBV30 and TRBJ2-3; TRBD2 matches at 13 bases. The CDR3 contains 13 residues. CDR1 is GTSNPN and CDR2 is SVGIG in the germline V gene (reference sequence). V was clipped by 4 bases and J by 13 bases; unmatched bases: 8. The CDR3 is CAWNALAGGWEYF. DNA for the CDR3: TGTGCCTGGAACGCACTAGCGGGAGGGTGGGAGTATTTT.

J is TRBJ2-1 and V is TRBV6-5; D ambiguous. The V gene lost 10 bases and the J gene lost 3 bases, with 10 bases spanning the gap. The CDR3 contains 12 residues. Germline V gives CDR1 MNHEY, CDR2 SVGAGI. CDR3 in amino acids: CATSRDYNEQFF. In nucleotides, the CDR3 is TGTGCCACATCAAGGGACTACAATGAGCAGTTCTTC.

The chain is built from TRBV25-1 and TRBJ2-2; perhaps TRBD1 as D (5 bases). Trimming pared 4 bases from V and 4 bases from J, leaving 10 bases between. This CDR3 has 14 residues. CDR1 and CDR2 from the germline V gene are MGHDK and SYGVNS. The CDR3 here is CASSGVRATGELFF. DNA for the CDR3: TGTGCCAGCAGTGGGGTCAGGGCCACCGGGGAGCTGTTTTTT.

The CDR3 protein is CASSEQGGAYGYTF. DNA of the CDR3: TGTGCCAGCAGCGAACAGGGGGGTGCCTATGGCTACACCTTC. This sequence joins TRBV25-1 and TRBJ1-2; 8 nucleotides align to TRBD1. V lost 6 bases, J lost 4 bases, and 7 bases stayed unmatched. The V gene's germline CDR1 is MGHDK and CDR2 SYGVNS. The CDR3 contains 14 residues.

The gene calls are TRBV30 and TRBJ2-5; no firm D call. V lost 0 bases and J lost 1, with 6 bases in between. This CDR3 comprises 13 residues. Germline CDR1 reads GTSNPN; CDR2 reads SVGIG (reference sequence). CDR3 sequence (DNA): TGTGCCTGGAGTGTATTGGCCCAAGAGACCCAGTACTTC. Protein: CAWSVLAQETQYF. Combining the CDR3 with reference TRBV30 and TRBJ2-5 gives the whole variable domain SQTIHQWPATLVQPVGSPLSLECTVEGTSNPNLYWYRQAAGRGLQLLFYSVGIGQISSEVPQNLSASRPQDRQFILSSKKLLLSDSGFYLCAWSVLAQETQYFGPGTRLLVL.

This chain connects TRBV29-1 to TRBJ1-1; D unclear. Trimming took 4 bases from V and 5 from J, leaving 14 bases between them. Per the germline V gene, CDR1 is SQVTM and CDR2 is ANQGSEA. The CDR3 length is 13 residues. CDR3 DNA: TGCAGCGTTGTGGGCGCCGGGGAAACTGAAGCTTTCTTT. This codes for CSVVGAGETEAFF.

CDR3 DNA sequence: TGTGCCAGCAGCTTGGTGTCAGTTGGCTACACCTTC. This encodes CASSLVSVGYTF. The chain is built from TRBV5-6 and TRBJ1-2; D uncertain. Germline V gene sequence: CDR1 SGHDT, CDR2 YYEEEE. There are 12 residues in the CDR3. Trimming cost V 0 bases and J 7 bases, with 7 bases left between them.

This clone was observed a handful of times. V and J are TRBV30 and TRBJ1-2; D not resolved. CDR1 and CDR2 (germline): GTSNPN, SVGIG (reference sequence). CDR3 length equals 13 residues. The ends were cut back, 5 bases at V and 8 bases at J, with 18 bases in the middle. The CDR3 loop reads CAWSAEDGLGYTF. The CDR3 DNA follows: TGTGCCTGGTCGGCCGAGGACGGATTGGGCTACACCTTC.

The genes are TRBV4-1 and TRBJ2-3; 7 positions agree with TRBD2. Germline trimming cut 4 bases from V and 0 bases from J; bases unmatched to any gene: 10. CDR1 MGHRA and CDR2 YSYEKL come from the germline V gene. The CDR3 is 17 residues long. DNA for the CDR3: TGCGCCAGCAGCCTTTCAATCCTAGCGGCTAGCACAGATACGCAGTATTTT. Amino acid sequence: CASSLSILAASTDTQYF.

V and J are TRBV5-1 and TRBJ2-3; TRBD1 agrees at 7 bases. J gave up 7 bases and V 0 bases, and 5 bases lay outside the gene matches. The CDR3 is 14 residues long. Per the germline V gene, CDR1 is SGHRS and CDR2 is YFSETQ. CDR3 sequence reads: CASSLEGAVNTQYF. The CDR3 region has the DNA TGCGCCAGCAGCTTGGAGGGGGCGGTGAATACGCAGTATTTT.

The CDR3 DNA follows: TGTGCCAGCGGATTGAACACTGAAGCTTTCTTT. Its protein is CASGLNTEAFF. V gene TRBV27 combines with J gene TRBJ1-1; D unresolved. Germline V gene data show CDR1 as MNHEY and CDR2 as SMNVEV (reference sequence). The CDR3 sequence is 11 residues long. Trimming left V 8 bases short and J 0 bases short, with 4 bases between.

V is TRBV5-6 and J is TRBJ2-5; D gene ambiguous. The CDR3 is 14 residues long. Per germline, CDR1 SGHDT and CDR2 YYEEEE. The V end was cut by 0 bases, the J end by 1 base, with 7 bases between. The CDR3 DNA reads TGTGCCAGCAGCTTGGTGTACAGCCAAGAGACCCAGTACTTC. Translating it yields CASSLVYSQETQYF.

V usage is TRBV5-1 and J usage is TRBJ2-1; 14 bases are shared with TRBD2. The J segment lost 6 bases and the V segment lost 3 bases, leaving 2 bases of the junction unmatched. This CDR3 has 15 residues. Germline values: CDR1 SGHRS, CDR2 YFSETQ. CDR3 sequence: CASSWGLAGANEQFF. The CDR3 DNA follows: TGCGCCAGCAGCTGGGGACTAGCGGGGGCCAATGAGCAGTTCTTC. Variable domain in full (rest from reference TRBV5-1 and TRBJ2-1): KAGVTQTPRYLIKTRGQQVTLSCSPISGHRSVSWYQQTPGQGLQFLFEYFSETQRNKGNFPGRFSGRQFSNSRSEMNVSTLELGDSALYLCASSWGLAGANEQFFGPGTRLTVL.

This sequence joins TRBV21-1 and TRBJ2-1. TRBV21-1 is recorded as a pseudogene. The CDR3 sequence is 14 residues long. Written as DNA, the CDR3 is TGTGCCAGCAGCAAAGCGGGGGACTACAATGAGCAGTTCTTC. It codes for CASSKAGDYNEQFF.

The J gene is TRBJ2-3, the V gene TRBV30; tentative D call: TRBD1 (6 bases). Germline loops: CDR1 GTSNPN, CDR2 SVGIG (reference sequence). The germline V and J ends were trimmed by 0 bases and 0 bases, with 7 bases remaining between them. This CDR3 has 14 amino acids. As DNA, the CDR3 is TGTGCCTGGAGTGTAGGACAGAGCACAGATACGCAGTATTTT. It specifies CAWSVGQSTDTQYF. Together with reference TRBV30 and TRBJ2-3, the CDR3 gives the full variable domain: SQTIHQWPATLVQPVGSPLSLECTVEGTSNPNLYWYRQAAGRGLQLLFYSVGIGQISSEVPQNLSASRPQDRQFILSSKKLLLSDSGFYLCAWSVGQSTDTQYFGPGTRLTVL.

The V and J genes are TRBV12-5 and TRBJ1-1; D may be TRBD1 (5 bases). The length of the CDR3 is 12 residues. V lost 2 bases and J 5 bases, leaving 6 bases between the germline ends. Germline CDR1 and CDR2: LGHNT and FRNRAP. The CDR3 region is CASGLWGTEAFF. The CDR3 DNA reads as TGTGCTAGTGGTTTGTGGGGGACTGAAGCTTTCTTT.

This clone was picked up a small number of times. This chain links TRBV19 with TRBJ1-2, with D tentatively TRBD1 (5 bases). V shed 7 bases and J shed 4 bases, with 19 bases lying between them. Germline CDR1 is LNHDA and CDR2 is SQIVND (reference sequence). CDR3 length: 15 amino acids. CDR3 protein: CASIPSRGSLYGYTF. As DNA, the CDR3 is TGTGCCAGTATCCCCTCCCGGGGGTCCCTCTATGGCTACACCTTC. The full variable domain, completed using reference TRBV19 and TRBJ1-2, is DGGITQSPKYLFRKEGQNVTLSCEQNLNHDAMYWYRQDPGQGLRLIYYSQIVNDFQKGDIAEGYSVSREKKESFPLTVTSAQKNPTAFYLCASIPSRGSLYGYTFGSGTRLTVV.

The V call is TRBV7-2, the J call TRBJ2-7; D call uncertain. The germline V gene encodes CDR1 SGHTA and CDR2 FQGNSA. The germline V and J ends were trimmed by 5 bases and 2 bases, with 16 bases remaining between them. This CDR3 spans 15 amino acids. CDR3 sequence reads: CASSLEANTAYEQYF. In DNA form, the CDR3 reads TGTGCCAGCAGCCTCGAGGCCAATACGGCCTACGAGCAGTACTTC.

This sequence joins TRBV27 and TRBJ2-7; 8 nucleotides match TRBD2. CDR3 length: 15 amino acids. Germline-derived CDR1 and CDR2 are MNHEY and SMNVEV (reference sequence). V trimming: 6 bases; J trimming: 3 bases; junction bases outside the gene matches: 10. CDR3 protein: CASRETGTSYYEQYF. Here the CDR3 DNA reads TGTGCCAGCAGGGAGACCGGGACTAGTTACTACGAGCAGTACTTC.

The gene calls are TRBV28 and TRBJ1-1; possible D gene TRBD1, 6 bases. CDR1 is MDHEN, CDR2 SYDVKM, per germline. With 2 bases removed from V and 7 bases from J, the gap between germline ends came to 14 bases. The CDR3 length is 14 residues. Written as DNA, the CDR3 is TGTGCCAGCAGTTTAACGGGGGCGCGGGGTGAAGCTTTCTTT. It translates to CASSLTGARGEAFF.

This clone showed up just a few times. The rearrangement uses TRBV28 and TRBJ2-3; TRBD1 matches 7 bases. J was trimmed by 5 bases and V by 6 bases; bases with no gene match: 14. CDR1 and CDR2 (germline): MDHEN, SYDVKM. The CDR3 sequence is 16 residues long. The CDR3 region is CASRHQYRGLGDTQYF. The DNA of the CDR3 is TGTGCCAGCAGACATCAATACAGGGGTCTAGGAGATACGCAGTATTTT.

The chain has TRBV11-2 and TRBJ1-1; a weak D match, TRBD1 (5 bases). Trimming stripped 5 bases from V and 1 base from J, with 14 bases between. The CDR3 spans 15 residues. Germline CDR1 SGHAT, CDR2 FQNNGV. The CDR3 sequence: CASSNAGDPNTEAFF. As DNA, the CDR3 is TGTGCCAGCAGCAATGCCGGGGACCCGAACACTGAAGCTTTCTTT. Full variable domain (missing parts from reference TRBV11-2 and TRBJ1-1): EAGVAQSPRYKIIEKRQSVAFWCNPISGHATLYWYQQILGQGPKLLIQFQNNGVVDDSQLPKDRFSAERLKGVDSTLKIQPAKLEDSAVYLCASSNAGDPNTEAFFGQGTRLTVV.

The chain couples TRBV29-1 to TRBJ1-4; D is possibly TRBD1 (5 bases). This CDR3 is 15 amino acids long. V lost 4 bases and J 8 bases, leaving 20 bases between the germline ends. CDR1 and CDR2 (germline): SQVTM, ANQGSEA. CDR3 bases: TGCAGCGTTGGATCGTTCCAGGGAATAGGGGAAAAACTGTTTTTT. Translated, it gives CSVGSFQGIGEKLFF.

V usage is TRBV4-1 and J usage is TRBJ2-1; D unresolved. The CDR3 spans 15 residues. Germline V lookup: CDR1 MGHRA, CDR2 YSYEKL. Between the trimmed V and J ends, which lost 4 bases and 5 bases, there was a span of 15 bases. CDR3 region: CASSPTDATNNEQFF. The CDR3 coding sequence is TGCGCCAGCAGCCCCACCGACGCCACGAACAATGAGCAGTTCTTC.

The chain joins TRBV7-3 to TRBJ2-2, with D perhaps matching TRBD2 (5 bases). The CDR3 covers 15 residues. The germline V gene has CDR1 SGHTA and CDR2 FQGTGA. V was cut by 3 bases and J by 1 base, with 9 bases left in between. The DNA for the CDR3 is TGTGCCAGCAGCTTTTCTGGGAGGAACACCGGGGAGCTGTTTTTT. This sequence encodes CASSFSGRNTGELFF.

This clone turned up a few times. The V and J genes are TRBV4-1 and TRBJ2-1; D is undetermined. Trimming pared 3 bases from V and 2 bases from J, leaving 2 bases between. Germline CDR1 and CDR2: MGHRA and YSYEKL. The CDR3 is 12 residues long. The DNA for the CDR3 is TGCGCCAGCAGCCAGCCCTACAATGAGCAGTTCTTC. As protein: CASSQPYNEQFF.